A single sample is the source of the 11 T cell receptor beta chains below, sequenced in a study of early T cells in non-severe SARS-CoV-2 infection. One entry per CDR3 protein, called by TCRdb with MiXCR from the 5' RACE reads. The table lists some 67,000 distinct CDR3 sequences, approximately 15% of them singletons, with over 13% in the top ten. The sequenced material came from whole blood. The receptor source for this set is an adult who was a healthcare worker with PCR-confirmed SARS-CoV-2 infection or an uninfected control (not recorded which).

This clonotype was counted only a few times. The rearrangement joins TRBV5-4 to TRBJ2-5; a possible D gene is TRBD1 (6 bases). This CDR3 is 15 amino acids long. V was pared by 3 bases and J by 1 base, with 13 bases between. CDR1 and CDR2 from the germline V gene are SGHNT and YYREEE (reference sequence). The CDR3 sequence: CASSSRRTAQETQYF. CDR3 in DNA: TGTGCCAGCAGCTCCAGACGGACAGCCCAAGAGACCCAGTACTTC. The whole variable domain, remainder taken from reference TRBV5-4 and TRBJ2-5, is ETGVTQSPTHLIKTRGQQVTLRCSSQSGHNTVSWYQQALGQGPQFIFQYYREEENGRGNFPPRFSGLQFPNYSSELNVNALELDDSALYLCASSSRRTAQETQYFGPGTRLLVL.

The CDR3 DNA reads TGTGCCAGCTCACCATCCGGGGGCGAGCAGTACTTC. Translated, it gives CASSPSGGEQYF. V is TRBV18 and J is TRBJ2-7, with a possible D match to TRBD2 (6 bases). From germline, CDR1 is KGHSH and CDR2 LQKENI. The length of the CDR3 is 12 residues. Trimming pared 2 bases from V and 6 bases from J, leaving 8 bases between. Drawing the rest from reference TRBV18 and TRBJ2-7, the complete variable domain is NAGVMQNPRHLVRRRGQEARLRCSPMKGHSHVYWYRQLPEEGLKFMVYLQKENIIDESGMPKERFSAEFPKEGPSILRIQQVVRGDSAAYFCASSPSGGEQYFGPGTRLTVT.

The rearrangement links TRBV28 to TRBJ2-1; D possibly matches TRBD1 or TRBD2 (5 bases each). CDR3 length equals 15 residues. Germline values: CDR1 MDHEN, CDR2 SYDVKM. The V gene lost 8 bases and the J gene lost 4 bases, with 18 bases spanning the gap. CDR3 region: CASASRQRIYNEQFF. In DNA, the CDR3 is TGTGCCAGCGCCTCACGACAGCGGATATACAATGAGCAGTTCTTC. Full variable domain (outside the CDR3, taken from reference TRBV28 and TRBJ2-1): DVKVTQSSRYLVKRTGEKVFLECVQDMDHENMFWYRQDPGLGLRLIYFSYDVKMKEKGDIPEGYSVSREKKERFSLILESASTNQTSMYLCASASRQRIYNEQFFGPGTRLTVL.

The chain couples TRBV2 to TRBJ2-5; D possibly matches TRBD1 or TRBD2 (5 bases each). Germline CDR1 is SNHLY and CDR2 is FYNNEI. V was clipped by 5 bases and J by 4 bases, with 8 bases between them. CDR3 length: 12 amino acids. The CDR3 here is CASSPGTETQYF. CDR3 DNA: TGTGCCAGCAGTCCAGGGACAGAGACCCAGTACTTC.

J is TRBJ2-1 and V is TRBV7-2; 11 nucleotides match TRBD2. There are 16 residues in the CDR3. V dropped 5 bases and J dropped 6; count of bases not matched to a gene: 9. Germline-derived CDR1 and CDR2 are SGHTA and FQGNSA. The CDR3 reads CASSPPGLAVSNEQFF. The CDR3 bases are TGTGCCAGCAGCCCGCCGGGACTAGCGGTATCCAATGAGCAGTTCTTC.

The rearrangement uses TRBV4-2 and TRBJ2-6; unclear D gene. Germline values: CDR1 LGHNA, CDR2 YNFKEQ. Trimming stripped 1 base from V and 1 base from J, with 8 bases between. The CDR3 is 16 residues long. CDR3 in amino acids: CASSQGRGSGANVLTF. CDR3 sequence (DNA): TGTGCCAGCAGCCAAGGGAGAGGATCTGGGGCCAACGTCCTGACTTTC.

This clonotype was recorded at least ten times. The V and J genes are TRBV11-2 and TRBJ1-1; D is perhaps TRBD1 (5 bases). This CDR3 spans 15 amino acids. CDR1 and CDR2 from the germline V gene are SGHAT and FQNNGV. The V end was cut by 0 bases, the J end by 8 bases, with 16 bases between. The CDR3 reads CASSLDTVEGREAFF. The CDR3 DNA reads TGTGCCAGCAGCTTAGATACGGTGGAGGGACGGGAAGCTTTCTTT.

This rearrangement joins TRBV2 to TRBJ2-3; tentatively, D is TRBD2 (6 bases). CDR3 length: 14 residues. V lost 7 bases and J 2 bases, leaving 13 bases between the germline ends. CDR1 is SNHLY and CDR2 is FYNNEI in the germline V gene. CDR3 region: CASMYGGNTDTQYF. For the CDR3, the DNA is TGTGCCAGCATGTACGGGGGAAACACAGATACGCAGTATTTT.

At least ten counts were recorded for this clonotype. The chain carries TRBV6-5 and TRBJ1-5; D not certain. V gave up 5 bases and J gave up 9 bases, with 17 bases separating them. In germline, CDR1 is MNHEY, CDR2 SVGAGI. This CDR3 spans 14 amino acids. CDR3 DNA sequence: TGTGCCAGCAGTCCCCTCAGTTCGGGATCGCCCCAGCATTTT. Protein product: CASSPLSSGSPQHF.

This clonotype was observed at least ten times. The chain employs TRBV7-7 and TRBJ1-1; D remains unclear. Germline V lookup: CDR1 SSHAT, CDR2 FNYEAQ (reference sequence). The V end lost 5 bases, the J end lost 3 bases, and 13 bases lay between the germline ends. The length of the CDR3 is 14 residues. The CDR3 region is CASSLSPGDTEAFF. The DNA of the CDR3 is TGTGCCAGCAGCCTATCTCCCGGTGACACTGAAGCTTTCTTT.

The chain couples TRBV10-3 to TRBJ2-2; D might be TRBD1 or TRBD2, each matching 5 bases. This CDR3 has 14 amino acids. V gave up 7 bases and J gave up 2 bases, with 11 bases separating them. CDR1 ENHRY and CDR2 SYGVKD come from the germline V gene. The CDR3 region has the DNA TGTGCCATCAAAGTGGGACCTAACACCGGGGAGCTGTTTTTT. Its translation: CAIKVGPNTGELFF.